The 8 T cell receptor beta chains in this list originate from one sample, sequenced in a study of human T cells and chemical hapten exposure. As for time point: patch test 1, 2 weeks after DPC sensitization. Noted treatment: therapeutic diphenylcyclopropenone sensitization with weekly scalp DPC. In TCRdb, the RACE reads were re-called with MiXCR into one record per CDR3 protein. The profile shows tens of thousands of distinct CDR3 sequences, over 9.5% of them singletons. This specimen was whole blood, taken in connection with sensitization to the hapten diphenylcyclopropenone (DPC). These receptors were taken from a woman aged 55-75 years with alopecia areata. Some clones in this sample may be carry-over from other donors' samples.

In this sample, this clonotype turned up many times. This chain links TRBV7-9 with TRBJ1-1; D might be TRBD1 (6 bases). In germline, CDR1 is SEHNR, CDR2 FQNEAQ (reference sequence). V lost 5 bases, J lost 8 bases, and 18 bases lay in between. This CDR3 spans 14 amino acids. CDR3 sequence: CASSRSGTPSEAFF. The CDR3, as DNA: TGTGCCAGCAGCAGATCCGGGACACCTAGCGAAGCTTTCTTT.

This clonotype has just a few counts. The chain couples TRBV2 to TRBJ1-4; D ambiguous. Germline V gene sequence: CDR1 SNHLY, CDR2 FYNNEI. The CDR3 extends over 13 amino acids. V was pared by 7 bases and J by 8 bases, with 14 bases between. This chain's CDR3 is CASNREIREKLFF. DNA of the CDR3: TGTGCCAGCAATCGGGAGATCCGGGAAAAACTGTTTTTT.

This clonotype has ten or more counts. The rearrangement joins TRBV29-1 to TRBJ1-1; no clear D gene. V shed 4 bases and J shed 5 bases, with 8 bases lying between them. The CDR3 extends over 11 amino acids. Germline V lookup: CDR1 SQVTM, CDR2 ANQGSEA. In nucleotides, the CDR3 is TGCAGCGTTGGAGGCTGGACTGAAGCTTTCTTT. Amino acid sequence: CSVGGWTEAFF.

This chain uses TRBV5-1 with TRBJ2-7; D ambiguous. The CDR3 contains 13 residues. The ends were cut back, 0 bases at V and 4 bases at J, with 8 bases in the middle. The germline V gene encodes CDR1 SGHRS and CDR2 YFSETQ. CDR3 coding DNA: TGCGCCAGCAGCTTGGACGCCAGATACGAGCAGTACTTC. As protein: CASSLDARYEQYF.

DNA for the CDR3: TGTGCCAGCAGCCGCTACGGGACAGGGGATCATGAGCAGTTCTTC. This encodes CASSRYGTGDHEQFF. V usage is TRBV7-3 and J usage is TRBJ2-1; 10 bases line up with TRBD1. Germline values: CDR1 SGHTA, CDR2 FQGTGA. Trimming cost V 5 bases and J 8 bases; bases outside gene matches: 9. CDR3 length: 15 residues.

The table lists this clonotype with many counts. The CDR3, as DNA: TGTGCCAGCAGCCGAACAGTTCCGTACCGAAACTATGGCTACACCTTC. It specifies CASSRTVPYRNYGYTF. The chain employs TRBV19 and TRBJ1-2; no reliable D call. The CDR3 has 16 residues. Germline loops: CDR1 LNHDA, CDR2 SQIVND (reference sequence). The V end was cut by 9 bases, the J end by 2 bases, with 22 bases between.

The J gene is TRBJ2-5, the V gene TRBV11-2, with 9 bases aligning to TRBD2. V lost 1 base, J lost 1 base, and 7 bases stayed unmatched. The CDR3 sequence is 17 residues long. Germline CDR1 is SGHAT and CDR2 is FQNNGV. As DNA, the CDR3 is TGTGCCAGCAGCTTAGGAGTGAGTAGCGGGGGCCAAGAGACCCAGTACTTC. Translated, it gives CASSLGVSSGGQETQYF.

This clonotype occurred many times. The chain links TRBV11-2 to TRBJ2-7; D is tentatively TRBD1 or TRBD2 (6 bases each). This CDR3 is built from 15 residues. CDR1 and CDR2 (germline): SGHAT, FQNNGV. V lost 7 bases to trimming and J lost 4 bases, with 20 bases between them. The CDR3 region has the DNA TGTGCCAGCACCTTGCGTAGGGGGGAGAGGTACGAGCAGTACTTC. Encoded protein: CASTLRRGERYEQYF.